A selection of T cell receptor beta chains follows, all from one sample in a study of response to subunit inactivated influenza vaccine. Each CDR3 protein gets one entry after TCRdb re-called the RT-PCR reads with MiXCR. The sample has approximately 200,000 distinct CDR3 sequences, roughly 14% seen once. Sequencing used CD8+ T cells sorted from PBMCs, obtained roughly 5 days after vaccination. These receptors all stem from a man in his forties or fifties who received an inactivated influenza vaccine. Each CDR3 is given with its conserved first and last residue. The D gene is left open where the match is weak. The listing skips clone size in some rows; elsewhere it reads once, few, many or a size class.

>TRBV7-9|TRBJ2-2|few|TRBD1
TGTGCCAGCAGCTGGACCTCCGGGACAGGGGGCACCGGGGAGCTGTTTTTT
CASSWTSGTGGTGELFF
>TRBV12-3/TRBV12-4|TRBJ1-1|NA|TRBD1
TGTGCCAGCAGCCCGGGGGGACAGGGGAAAGCTTTCTTT
CASSPGGQGKAFF
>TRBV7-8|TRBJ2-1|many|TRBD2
TGTGCCAGCAGCTTCGGACTAGCGCACAATGAGCAGTTCTTC
CASSFGLAHNEQFF
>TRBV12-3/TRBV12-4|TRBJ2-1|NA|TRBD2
TGTGCCAGCAGTTTAGAAGGAGCGGGGGGCTCCTACAATGAGCAGTTCTTC
CASSLEGAGGSYNEQFF
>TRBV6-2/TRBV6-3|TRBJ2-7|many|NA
TGTGCCAGCAGTCTTCAAAGCTCCTACGAGCAGTACTTC
CASSLQSSYEQYF
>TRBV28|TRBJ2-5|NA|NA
TGTGCCAGCAGTGATTATTACAGGGTAGAGACCCAGTACTTC
CASSDYYRVETQYF
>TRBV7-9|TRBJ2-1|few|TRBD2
TGTGCCAGCAGGACCGGGACTATCATCAATGAGCAGTTCTTC
CASRTGTIINEQFF
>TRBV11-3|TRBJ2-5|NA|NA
TGTGCCAGCAGCTTAGAAGTCTATGAGACCCAGTACTTC
CASSLEVYETQYF
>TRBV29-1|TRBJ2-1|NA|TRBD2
TGCAGCGTTGAATCCCCTAGCGGGAGAGATGAGCAGTTCTTC
CSVESPSGRDEQFF
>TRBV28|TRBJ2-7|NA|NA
TGTGCCAGCAGATTACCCCAAGGCTACGAGCAGTACTTC
CASRLPQGYEQYF
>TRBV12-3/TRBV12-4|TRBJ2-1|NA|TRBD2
TGTGCCAGCAGTGAGCGGGGGGGCGGGTACAATGAGCAGTTCTTC
CASSERGGGYNEQFF